Sequencing of this T cell receptor beta chain was carried out in a study of CD8 T cells in Susac syndrome. To note about this clonotype: Its specificity is not known.

In germline, CDR1 is MNHEY, CDR2 SVGEGT. V lost 4 bases, J lost 5 bases, and 12 bases lay in between. This CDR3 is 14 amino acids long. RNA was extracted with the RNeasy kit, and a quantity of about 0.45 to 1 ug was reverse transcribed using random hexamers. By means of immunoSEQ multiplex PCR, TCR beta CDR3 spanning 54 Vbeta and 13 Jbeta underwent amplification. TCRdb ran MiXCR on the immunoSEQ multiplex PCR reads and lists one entry per CDR3 protein. The sample includes 180,000 or so distinct CDR3 sequences, about 95% of them seen just once. General study findings and limits: The authors acknowledged that their TCR sequencing and HLA analysis involved a relatively small number of individuals.

Sequencing of TCR beta covered CD8+ and CD4+ T cells obtained from blood. Negative isolation was used for CD8+ and CD4+ T cells and FACS enrichment for TEMRA cells. This TCR was sampled from a human donor in good health. J is TRBJ2-4 and V is TRBV6-2 or TRBV6-3; possibly TRBD1 or TRBD2 for D (5 bases each). Material for sequencing was CD4+ T cells from PBMCs. The CDR3 region has the DNA TGTGCCAGCAGTTTGGGGGATTGGGAAAACATTCAGTACTTC. This encodes CASSLGDWENIQYF.